One T cell receptor beta chain is described in this entry. Time point described: persistent/refractory GD, antithyroid drugs over 5 years with positive TRAb. RNA isolated from PBMCs was used to make the TCR library. With EDTA tubes as the receptacles, nine milliliters of peripheral blood were drawn. Investigators prepared the TCR beta libraries by applying iRepertoire HTBI primers and Arm-PCR of CDR3 regions. TCRdb reprocessed the multiplex PCR reads via MiXCR and lists one record per CDR3 protein. This table has about 460,000 distinct CDR3 sequences, approximately 22% appearing once. The data were taken from a study of regulatory T cells in long-lasting Graves disease. With 8 bases removed from V and 6 bases from J, the gap between germline ends came to 17 bases. The germline V gene encodes CDR1 MDHEN and CDR2 SYDVKM. This CDR3 has 14 residues.

This receptor was obtained from a female donor with Graves disease. This rearrangement joins TRBV28 to TRBJ1-5; D ambiguous. The source material was peripheral blood mononuclear cells (PBMCs), sampled when the disease was refractory, from a patient treated with antithyroid drugs. CDR3 region: CASFGPGKIQPQHF. DNA of the CDR3: TGTGCCAGCTTTGGGCCGGGGAAGATTCAGCCCCAGCATTTT.